This T cell receptor beta chain was identified in a study of T-cell memory formation after mild COVID-19. Deletions cut 3 bases from V and 1 base from J, with 13 bases between. Germline V gene sequence: CDR1 SEHNR, CDR2 FQNEAQ (reference sequence). CDR3 length equals 15 residues. As to this clonotype: What it binds is not known.

One entry per CDR3 protein results from TCRdb running MiXCR on the 5' RACE reads. The sample holds fewer than 400,000 distinct CDR3 sequences; roughly 15% are singletons and the top ten take under 25%. Study outcomes and limitations: SARS-CoV-2 specificity was not confirmed for second-wave clones peaking on day 37.

The chain recombines TRBV7-9 with TRBJ2-7, with D tentatively TRBD2 (6 bases). The source is a man aged 18 to 30 who had mild COVID-19 (a few samples of this study predate the infection). Cell type and time point are not known. The sample was PBMCs or a T cell subset sorted from them (not recorded which). CDR3 sequence reads: CASSLRGLDSYEQYF. The CDR3 DNA follows: TGTGCCAGCAGCTTGCGGGGTCTAGATTCCTACGAGCAGTACTTC.